The present entry profiles one T cell receptor beta chain with its context. Using immunoSEQ multiplex PCR, the repertoire was profiled, and TCRdb retains in-frame clones only, with some absent. The sample lists 130,000 to 150,000 clones, just under 95% occurring once. V was pared by 1 base and J by 4 bases, with 10 bases between. The CDR3 has 14 residues. Germline CDR1 is MNHEY and CDR2 is SVGAGI. These data belong to a study of control samples from healthy donors and cancer patients. The sequenced material came from PBMCs. The sequence was collected from a man in his sixties with colorectal cancer. This chain connects TRBV6-5 to TRBJ1-2; D may be TRBD1 (6 bases). In nucleotides, the CDR3 is TGTGCCAGCAGTTACTACGGGACACCCTATGGCTACACCTTC. It is translated as CASSYYGTPYGYTF.